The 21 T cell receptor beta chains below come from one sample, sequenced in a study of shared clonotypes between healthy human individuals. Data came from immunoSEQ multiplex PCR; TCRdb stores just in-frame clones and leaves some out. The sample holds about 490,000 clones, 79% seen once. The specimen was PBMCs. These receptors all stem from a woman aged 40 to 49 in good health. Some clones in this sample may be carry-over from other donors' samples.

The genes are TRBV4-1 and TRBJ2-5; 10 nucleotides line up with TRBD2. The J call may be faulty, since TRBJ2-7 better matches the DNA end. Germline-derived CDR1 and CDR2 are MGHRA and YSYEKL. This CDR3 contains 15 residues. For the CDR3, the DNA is TGCGCCAGCAGATCGACTAGCGGGCAAGGCCACGAGCAGTACTTC. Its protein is CASRSTSGQGHEQYF.

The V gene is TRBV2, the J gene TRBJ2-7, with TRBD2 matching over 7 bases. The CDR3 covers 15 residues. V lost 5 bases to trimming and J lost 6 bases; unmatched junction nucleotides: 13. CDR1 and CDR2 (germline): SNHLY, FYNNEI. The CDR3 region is CASSHDGGRVSEQYF. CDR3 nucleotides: TGTGCCAGCAGTCACGACGGAGGGAGGGTCAGCGAGCAGTACTTC. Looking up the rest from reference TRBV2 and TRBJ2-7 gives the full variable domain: EPEVTQTPSHQVTQMGQEVILRCVPISNHLYFYWYRQILGQKVEFLVSFYNNEISEKSEIFDDQFSVERPDGSNFTLKIRSTKLEDSAMYFCASSHDGGRVSEQYFGPGTRLTVT.

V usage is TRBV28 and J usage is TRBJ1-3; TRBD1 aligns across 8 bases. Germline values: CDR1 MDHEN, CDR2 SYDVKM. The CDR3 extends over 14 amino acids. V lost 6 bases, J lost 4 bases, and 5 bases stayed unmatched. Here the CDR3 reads CASRKTGDGNTIYF. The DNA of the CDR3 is TGTGCCAGCAGGAAGACAGGGGACGGAAACACCATATATTTT.

The CDR3 sequence: CASSSHPFFDTRPQHF. The CDR3 DNA follows: TGTGCCAGCAGTAGCCACCCTTTTTTCGACACGCGGCCCCAGCATTTT. The genes are TRBV28 and TRBJ1-5; D gene unclear. CDR1 and CDR2 from the germline V gene are MDHEN and SYDVKM. The CDR3 contains 16 residues. Between the trimmed V and J ends, which lost 5 bases and 9 bases, there was a span of 23 bases.

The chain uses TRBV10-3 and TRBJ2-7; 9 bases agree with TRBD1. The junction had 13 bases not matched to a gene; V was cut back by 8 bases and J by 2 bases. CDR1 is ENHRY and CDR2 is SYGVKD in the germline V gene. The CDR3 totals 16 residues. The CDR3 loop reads CAIAGGDGTGTYEQYF. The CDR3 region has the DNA TGTGCCATCGCAGGGGGGGACGGGACAGGGACCTACGAGCAGTACTTC.

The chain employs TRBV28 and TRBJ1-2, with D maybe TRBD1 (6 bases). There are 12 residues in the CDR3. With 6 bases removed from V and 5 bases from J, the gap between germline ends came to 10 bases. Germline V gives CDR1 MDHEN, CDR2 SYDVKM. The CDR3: CASSWGAYGYTF. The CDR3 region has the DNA TGTGCCAGCAGCTGGGGGGCGTATGGCTACACCTTC.

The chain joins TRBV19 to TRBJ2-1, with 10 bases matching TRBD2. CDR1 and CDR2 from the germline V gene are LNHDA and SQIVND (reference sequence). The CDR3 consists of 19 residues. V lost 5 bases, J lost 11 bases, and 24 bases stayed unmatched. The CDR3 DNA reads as TGTGCCAGTAGTCTCCGGGCTAGCGGGGGTATGGGTATTCCTGGGAAGCAGTTCTTC. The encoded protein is CASSLRASGGMGIPGKQFF.

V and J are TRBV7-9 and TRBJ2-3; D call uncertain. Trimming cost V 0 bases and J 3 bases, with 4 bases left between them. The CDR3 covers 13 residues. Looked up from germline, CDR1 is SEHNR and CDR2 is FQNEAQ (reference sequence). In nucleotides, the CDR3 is TGTGCCAGCAGCTTAGCTTGGACAGATACGCAGTATTTT. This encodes CASSLAWTDTQYF.

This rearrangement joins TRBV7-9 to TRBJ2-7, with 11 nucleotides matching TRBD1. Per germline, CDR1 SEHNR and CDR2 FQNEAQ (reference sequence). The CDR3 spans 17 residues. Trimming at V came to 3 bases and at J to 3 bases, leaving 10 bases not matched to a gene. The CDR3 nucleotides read TGTGCCAGCAGCTTGTCCCTTCCCGGGACAGGGGGCTACGAGCAGTACTTC. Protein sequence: CASSLSLPGTGGYEQYF. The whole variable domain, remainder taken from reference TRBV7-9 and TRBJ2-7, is DTGVSQNPRHKITKRGQNVTFRCDPISEHNRLYWYRQTLGQGPEFLTYFQNEAQLEKSRLLSDRFSAERPKGSFSTLEIQRTEQGDSAMYLCASSLSLPGTGGYEQYFGPGTRLTVT.

CDR3 region: CASSEAEIYGYTF. The CDR3 DNA reads as TGTGCCAGCAGTGAGGCAGAAATCTATGGCTACACCTTC. The rearrangement links TRBV2 to TRBJ1-2, with D uncertain. The CDR3 is 13 residues long. V was clipped by 3 bases and J by 4 bases, with 9 bases between them. The germline gives CDR1 SNHLY, CDR2 FYNNEI.

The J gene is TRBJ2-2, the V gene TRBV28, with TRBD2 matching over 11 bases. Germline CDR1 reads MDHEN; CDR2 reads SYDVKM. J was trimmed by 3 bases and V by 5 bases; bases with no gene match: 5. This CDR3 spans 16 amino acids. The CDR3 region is CASSLAGGLDTGELFF. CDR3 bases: TGTGCCAGCAGTCTAGCGGGAGGTTTGGACACCGGGGAGCTGTTTTTT.

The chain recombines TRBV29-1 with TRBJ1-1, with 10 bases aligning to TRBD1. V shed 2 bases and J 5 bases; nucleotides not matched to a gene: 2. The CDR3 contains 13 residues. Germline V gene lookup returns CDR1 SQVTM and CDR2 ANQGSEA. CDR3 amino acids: CSVERDRGTEAFF. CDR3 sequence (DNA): TGCAGCGTTGAACGGGACAGGGGTACTGAAGCTTTCTTT. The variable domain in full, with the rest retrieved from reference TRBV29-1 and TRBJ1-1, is SAVISQKPSRDICQRGTSLTIQCQVDSQVTMMFWYRQQPGQSLTLIATANQGSEATYESGFVIDKFPISRPNLTFSTLTVSNMSPEDSSIYLCSVERDRGTEAFFGQGTRLTVV.

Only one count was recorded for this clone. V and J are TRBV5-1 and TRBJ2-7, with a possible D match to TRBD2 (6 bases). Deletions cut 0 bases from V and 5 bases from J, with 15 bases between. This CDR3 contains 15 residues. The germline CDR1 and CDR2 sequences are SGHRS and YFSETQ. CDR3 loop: CASSLAGEFQNEQYF. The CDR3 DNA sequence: TGCGCCAGCAGCTTGGCGGGGGAGTTCCAAAACGAGCAGTACTTC.

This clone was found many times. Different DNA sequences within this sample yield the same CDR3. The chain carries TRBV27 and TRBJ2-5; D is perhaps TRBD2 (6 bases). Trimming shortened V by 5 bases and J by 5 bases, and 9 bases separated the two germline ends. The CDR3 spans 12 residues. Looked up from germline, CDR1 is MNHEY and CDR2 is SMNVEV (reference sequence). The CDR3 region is CASSPRGETQYF. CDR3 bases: TGTGCCAGCAGTCCGCGGGGCGAGACCCAGTACTTC.

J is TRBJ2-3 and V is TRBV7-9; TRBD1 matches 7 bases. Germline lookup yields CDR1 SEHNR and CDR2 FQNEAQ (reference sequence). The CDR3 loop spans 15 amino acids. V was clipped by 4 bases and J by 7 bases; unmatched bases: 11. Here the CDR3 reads CASSSDRQGLHTQYF. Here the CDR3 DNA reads TGTGCCAGCAGCTCGGATAGACAGGGTTTGCATACGCAGTATTTT.

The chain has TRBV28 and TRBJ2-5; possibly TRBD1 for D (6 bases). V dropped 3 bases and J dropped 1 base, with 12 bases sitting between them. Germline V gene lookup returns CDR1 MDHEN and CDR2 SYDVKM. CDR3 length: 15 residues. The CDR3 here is CASSFGSGAQETQYF. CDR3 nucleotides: TGTGCCAGCAGTTTCGGGTCAGGGGCCCAAGAGACCCAGTACTTC.

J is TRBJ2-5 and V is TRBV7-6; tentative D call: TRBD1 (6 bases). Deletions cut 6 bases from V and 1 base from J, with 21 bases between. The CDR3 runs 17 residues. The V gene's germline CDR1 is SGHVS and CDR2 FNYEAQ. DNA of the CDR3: TGTGCCAGCAGGCCAAACCCTTTCAGGACAGCCCAAGAGACCCAGTACTTC. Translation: CASRPNPFRTAQETQYF.

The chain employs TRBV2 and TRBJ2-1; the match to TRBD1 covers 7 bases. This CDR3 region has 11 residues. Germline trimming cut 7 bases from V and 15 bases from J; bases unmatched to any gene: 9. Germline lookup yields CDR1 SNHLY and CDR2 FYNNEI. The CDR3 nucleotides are TGTGCCAGCAAGGATACGGGACAGCCGTTCTTC. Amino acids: CASKDTGQPFF.

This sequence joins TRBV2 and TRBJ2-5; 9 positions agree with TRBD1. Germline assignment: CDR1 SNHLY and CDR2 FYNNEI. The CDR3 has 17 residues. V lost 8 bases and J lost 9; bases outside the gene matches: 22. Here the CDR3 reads CASSQLSPGQGRSAQYF. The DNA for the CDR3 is TGTGCCAGCTCCCAACTAAGCCCGGGACAGGGAAGAAGTGCCCAGTACTTC. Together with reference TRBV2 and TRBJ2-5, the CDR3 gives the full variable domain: EPEVTQTPSHQVTQMGQEVILRCVPISNHLYFYWYRQILGQKVEFLVSFYNNEISEKSEIFDDQFSVERPDGSNFTLKIRSTKLEDSAMYFCASSQLSPGQGRSAQYFGPGTRLLVL.

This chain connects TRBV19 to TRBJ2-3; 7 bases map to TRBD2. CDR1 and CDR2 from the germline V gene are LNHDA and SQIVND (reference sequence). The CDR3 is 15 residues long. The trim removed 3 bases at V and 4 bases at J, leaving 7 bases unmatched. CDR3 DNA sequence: TGTGCCAGTAGTATTGGTCTAGCGGTTGCAGATACGCAGTATTTT. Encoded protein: CASSIGLAVADTQYF.

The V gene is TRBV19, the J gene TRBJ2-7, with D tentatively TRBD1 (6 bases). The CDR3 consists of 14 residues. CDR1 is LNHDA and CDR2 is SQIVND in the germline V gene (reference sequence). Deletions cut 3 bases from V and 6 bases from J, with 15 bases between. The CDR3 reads CASSIPGVIREQYF. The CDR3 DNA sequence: TGTGCCAGTAGTATTCCAGGGGTAATTCGCGAGCAGTACTTC.